Following are 12 T cell receptor beta chains from one sample sequenced in a study of beta chain features in type 1 diabetes. These TCRs' antigens remain unknown. The isolated RNA, all of it, was reverse transcribed, so expressed TCRB transcripts were what got sequenced. Profiled with immunoSEQ multiplex PCR; TCRdb holds only in-frame clones, not every one. The data contain some 200,000 clones, around 16% of them seen just once; the ten biggest clones take up 0.085%. General observations from the study: When Type 1 diabetes patients were examined, their TCRB CDR3s proved moderately but significantly shorter in all four CD4+ subsets.

The sequencing input was naive CD4+ T cells from blood. The receptors derive from a man aged 30 to 45 with type 1 diabetes.

This clone was counted between two and nine times. The V and J genes are TRBV19 and TRBJ1-5; possible D gene TRBD1, 5 bases. V lost 2 bases, J lost 3 bases, and 11 bases lay in between. The germline V gene encodes CDR1 LNHDA and CDR2 SQIVND (reference sequence). CDR3 length: 15 residues. CDR3 in DNA: TGTGCCAGTAGTATAAGGGTCGGGGCCAATCAGCCCCAGCATTTT. The encoded protein is CASSIRVGANQPQHF.

The chain uses TRBV5-1 and TRBJ2-6; D may be TRBD1 or TRBD2 (5 bases each). The germline CDR1 and CDR2 sequences are SGHRS and YFSETQ. The CDR3 length is 19 residues. The V gene lost 0 bases and the J gene lost 0 bases, with 16 bases spanning the gap. In nucleotides, the CDR3 is TGCGCCAGCAGCTTGGTTCCCCGGGGCACCAGCTCTGGGGCCAACGTCCTGACTTTC. It specifies CASSLVPRGTSSGANVLTF.

The chain is built from TRBV2 and TRBJ2-7; 9 positions match TRBD1. Germline CDR1 SNHLY, CDR2 FYNNEI. The CDR3 runs 15 residues. V lost 6 bases to trimming and J lost 0 bases; unmatched junction nucleotides: 6. CDR3 amino acids: CASRTQGAGSYEQYF. The CDR3, as DNA: TGTGCCAGCAGGACACAGGGGGCCGGCTCCTACGAGCAGTACTTC.

This clone was observed a handful of times. V is TRBV30 and J is TRBJ2-7; possibly TRBD1 or TRBD2 for D (5 bases each). CDR1 is GTSNPN, CDR2 SVGIG, per germline (reference sequence). The CDR3 contains 13 residues. Trimming took off 3 bases at V and 6 bases at J, with 15 bases between the two ends. The CDR3 protein is CAWSRDPVPEQYF. In DNA form, the CDR3 reads TGTGCCTGGAGCCGGGACCCCGTCCCCGAGCAGTACTTC.

V and J are TRBV7-9 and TRBJ2-1, with 7 bases lining up with TRBD2. CDR1 and CDR2 (germline): SEHNR, FQNEAQ (reference sequence). The CDR3 runs to 16 residues. The ends lost 1 base at V and 2 bases at J; junction bases unmatched: 5. The CDR3: CASSLVSGVTYNEQFF. For the CDR3, the DNA is TGTGCCAGCAGCTTAGTGAGCGGGGTGACCTACAATGAGCAGTTCTTC. The full variable domain, completed using reference TRBV7-9 and TRBJ2-1, is DTGVSQNPRHKITKRGQNVTFRCDPISEHNRLYWYRQTLGQGPEFLTYFQNEAQLEKSRLLSDRFSAERPKGSFSTLEIQRTEQGDSAMYLCASSLVSGVTYNEQFFGPGTRLTVL.

The chain couples TRBV6-5 to TRBJ2-1; TRBD1 matches 9 bases. J gave up 10 bases and V 6 bases, and 13 bases lay outside the gene matches. CDR3 size: 15 residues. The germline CDR1 and CDR2 sequences are MNHEY and SVGAGI. CDR3 amino acids: CASRSGTGHRREQFF. The CDR3, as DNA: TGTGCCAGCAGGTCCGGGACAGGGCACCGCCGGGAGCAGTTCTTC.

This clone occurred a few times. This rearrangement joins TRBV7-2 to TRBJ2-1; 11 bases fit TRBD2. This CDR3 is built from 16 residues. V lost 1 base, J lost 8 bases, and 7 bases stayed unmatched. From germline, CDR1 is SGHTA and CDR2 FQGNSA. In nucleotides, the CDR3 is TGTGCCAGCAGCTTAGTCGCTAGCGGGAGGCTGCATGAGCAGTTCTTC. Protein sequence: CASSLVASGRLHEQFF.

The chain employs TRBV25-1 and TRBJ2-7; D might be TRBD1 or TRBD2, each matching 5 bases. The CDR3 sequence is 15 residues long. Germline V CDR1 and CDR2: MGHDK, SYGVNS. V lost 6 bases and J lost 2, with 17 bases in between. CDR3 sequence reads: CASSPPGRLTYEQYF. In DNA, the CDR3 is TGTGCCAGCAGCCCTCCAGGGAGATTGACCTACGAGCAGTACTTC.

The V gene is TRBV7-2, the J gene TRBJ2-3; maybe TRBD2 (5 bases). CDR1 is SGHTA and CDR2 is FQGNSA in the germline V gene. V lost 10 bases and J lost 3, with 14 bases in between. This CDR3 region has 13 residues. The CDR3 is CATSPGLTDTQYF. CDR3 sequence (DNA): TGTGCCACCTCGCCGGGGTTGACAGATACGCAGTATTTT.

Only a few counts were recorded for this clone. The V gene is TRBV18, the J gene TRBJ1-2; 7 nucleotides match TRBD1. Germline CDR1 reads KGHSH; CDR2 reads LQKENI. V dropped 3 bases and J dropped 2; count of bases not matched to a gene: 3. The CDR3 totals 14 residues. This chain's CDR3 is CASSPSGQNYGYTF. CDR3 in DNA: TGTGCCAGCTCACCGTCGGGACAGAACTATGGCTACACCTTC. The full variable domain, rest sourced from reference TRBV18 and TRBJ1-2, is NAGVMQNPRHLVRRRGQEARLRCSPMKGHSHVYWYRQLPEEGLKFMVYLQKENIIDESGMPKERFSAEFPKEGPSILRIQQVVRGDSAAYFCASSPSGQNYGYTFGSGTRLTVV.

Only a few counts were recorded for this clone. The genes are TRBV5-1 and TRBJ1-5; perhaps TRBD1 as D (5 bases). Germline lookup yields CDR1 SGHRS and CDR2 YFSETQ. Trimming took 0 bases from V and 6 from J, leaving 13 bases between them. CDR3 length: 15 amino acids. The CDR3 loop reads CASSLGQGGSQPQHF. In DNA form, the CDR3 reads TGCGCCAGCAGCTTGGGGCAGGGCGGGAGTCAGCCCCAGCATTTT.

This clone was counted only a few times. The chain employs TRBV15 and TRBJ2-1; D is ambiguous. Trimming shortened V by 6 bases and J by 4 bases, and 7 bases separated the two germline ends. Germline CDR1 reads LNHNV; CDR2 reads YYDKDF (reference sequence). This CDR3 spans 12 amino acids. In nucleotides, the CDR3 is TGTGCCACCAGTACTTCTTACAATGAGCAGTTCTTC. It is translated as CATSTSYNEQFF.